This is a list of T cell receptor beta chains from one sample in a study of cytomegalovirus exposure and HLA in healthy donors. Assay: immunoSEQ multiplex PCR; the TCRdb copy retains only in-frame clones and omits some. The repertoire consists of around 40,000 clones, with approximately 60% occurring once and the leading ten covering about 9%. The sequenced sample was PBMCs. The receptors were sampled from a human donor in good health. Both conserved end residues are part of each CDR3. The order of the fields is clone size, CDR3 length, D gene, V gene, J gene, CDR3 protein, CDR3 DNA. D genes are given only for firm matches. Expanded clones get a size class; other rows say once, few or many, or leave the size out.

once	14	-	TRBV6-6	TRBJ1-5	CASSSGQYNQPQHF	TGTGCCAGCAGTTCCGGACAGTACAATCAGCCCCAGCATTTT
few	14	-	TRBV28	TRBJ1-2	CASRYTTANYGYTF	TGTGCCAGCAGGTACACCACAGCTAACTATGGCTACACCTTC
-	17	TRBD1	TRBV7-9	TRBJ1-6	CAIPPTGASSYNSPLHF	TGTGCCATCCCGCCTACAGGGGCGAGCTCCTATAATTCACCCCTCCACTTT
-	15	-	TRBV6-5	TRBJ1-5	CASSRTGNGNQPQHF	TGTGCCAGCAGCCGTACAGGGAACGGCAATCAGCCCCAGCATTTT
-	14	-	TRBV27	TRBJ2-6	CASSFGQGANVLTF	TGTGCCAGCAGTTTCGGACAGGGGGCCAACGTCCTGACTTTC
few	12	-	TRBV30	TRBJ1-6	CAWSSGDSPLHF	TGTGCCTGGAGTAGTGGAGACTCACCCCTCCACTTT
-	16	-	TRBV4-2	TRBJ2-1	CASSQVADVMAGQQFF	TGTGCCAGCAGCCAAGTCGCGGACGTTATGGCGGGGCAGCAGTTCTTC
-	15	TRBD1	TRBV7-9	TRBJ1-4	CASSDRGAVNEKLFF	TGTGCCAGCAGCGACAGGGGAGCCGTTAATGAAAAACTGTTTTTT
-	15	-	TRBV4-1	TRBJ1-6	CASSQEGPGNSPLHF	TGCGCCAGCAGCCAAGAAGGCCCGGGTAATTCACCCCTCCACTTT
once	15	-	TRBV27	TRBJ1-2	CASSSSLQGAYGYTF	TGTGCCAGCAGTTCTAGCCTACAGGGCGCCTATGGCTACACCTTC
-	13	-	TRBV29-1	TRBJ2-7	CSVETGRAGEQYF	TGCAGCGTAGAGACAGGGAGAGCGGGCGAGCAGTACTTC
-	14	-	TRBV10-1	TRBJ2-2	CASSTGQDTGELFF	TGCGCCAGCAGTACAGGGCAAGACACCGGGGAGCTGTTTTTT
once	13	-	TRBV7-9	TRBJ1-1	CASRFESWTEAFF	TGTGCCAGCAGGTTTGAGAGTTGGACTGAAGCTTTCTTT
few	15	TRBD1	TRBV2	TRBJ1-6	CASRGQGAQNSPLHF	TGTGCCAGCAGGGGACAGGGGGCGCAGAATTCACCCCTCCACTTT
-	14	-	TRBV5-4	TRBJ2-7	CASSAVGEAYEQYF	TGTGCCAGCAGTGCAGTGGGGGAGGCCTACGAGCAGTACTTC
few	17	-	TRBV4-1	TRBJ2-6	CASSQSSGGSGANVLTF	TGCGCCAGCAGCCAATCGTCAGGAGGCTCTGGGGCCAACGTCCTGACTTTC
-	15	TRBD1	TRBV7-9	TRBJ1-2	CASREVGTVNYGYTF	TGTGCCAGCAGAGAAGTGGGGACAGTCAACTATGGCTACACCTTC
few	16	-	TRBV4-1	TRBJ1-5	CASSQGPLQGLQPQHF	TGCGCCAGCAGCCAGGGCCCCTTACAGGGTTTGCAGCCCCAGCATTTT
-	11	-	TRBV29-1	TRBJ1-2	CSVVRLVGYTF	TGCAGCGTTGTCCGTCTAGTTGGCTACACCTTC
few	16	-	TRBV7-9	TRBJ2-2	CASSRVSGSNTGELFF	TGTGCCAGCAGCAGGGTGTCGGGGTCGAACACCGGGGAGCTGTTTTTT
-	14	TRBD1	TRBV18	TRBJ1-5	CASSLRGLDQPQHF	TGTGCCAGCTCACTTAGGGGGCTGGATCAGCCCCAGCATTTT
-	12	-	TRBV2	TRBJ2-5	CASSELSETQYF	TGTGCCAGCAGTGAACTATCTGAGACCCAGTACTTC
-	15	-	TRBV4-2	TRBJ1-5	CASSFDGQSNQPQHF	TGTGCCAGCAGCTTCGATGGACAGAGCAATCAGCCCCAGCATTTT
-	12	-	TRBV5-1	TRBJ1-2	CASSGQNYGYTF	TGCGCCAGCAGCGGACAGAACTATGGCTACACCTTC
-	14	-	TRBV7-9	TRBJ1-2	CASSLGASSYGYTF	TGTGCCAGCAGCTTAGGGGCCAGCTCCTATGGCTACACCTTC
few	15	TRBD1	TRBV7-2	TRBJ1-5	CASSLRTGMDQPQHF	TGTGCCAGCAGCTTAAGGACAGGGATGGATCAGCCCCAGCATTTT
few	15	TRBD1	TRBV4-3	TRBJ1-3	CASSQDPTGGNTIYF	TGCGCCAGCAGCCAAGATCCAACAGGGGGGAACACCATATATTTT
-	15	TRBD2	TRBV15	TRBJ2-3	CATSKSGGAVDTQYF	TGTGCCACCAGCAAAAGCGGGGGGGCCGTAGATACGCAGTATTTT
-	14	-	TRBV5-4	TRBJ1-6	CASSLWYDSSPLHF	TGTGCCAGCAGCTTGTGGTACGACTCTTCACCCCTCCACTTT
-	14	TRBD1	TRBV10-3	TRBJ2-7	CAISADRGNYEQYF	TGTGCCATCAGTGCTGACAGGGGGAACTACGAGCAGTACTTC
-	14	-	TRBV10-3	TRBJ1-3	CAISEWGLGNTIYF	TGTGCCATCAGTGAGTGGGGGCTTGGAAACACCATATATTTT
-	13	-	TRBV19	TRBJ2-5	CASSIWQRETQYF	TGTGCCAGTAGTATCTGGCAGAGGGAGACCCAGTACTTC
-	14	-	TRBV27	TRBJ1-1	CASSRSGSSFGAFF	TGTGCCAGCAGTAGGTCCGGGAGCTCGTTTGGAGCTTTCTTT
-	12	TRBD1	TRBV19	TRBJ1-6	CASRPRQGFLHF	TGTGCCAGTAGGCCCCGACAGGGTTTCCTCCACTTT
-	14	TRBD1	TRBV5-1	TRBJ1-5	CASSTTGGVQPQHF	TGCGCCAGCAGCACAACAGGGGGCGTCCAGCCCCAGCATTTT
-	15	-	TRBV7-6	TRBJ2-5	CASSRLGSGQETQYF	TGTGCCAGCAGCCGGCTGGGGAGTGGCCAAGAGACCCAGTACTTC
-	14	-	TRBV5-6	TRBJ1-3	CASSPFGLGNTIYF	TGTGCCAGCAGCCCCTTTGGACTTGGAAACACCATATATTTT
-	13	-	TRBV2	TRBJ2-5	CASSGNREETQYF	TGTGCCAGCAGTGGAAACAGGGAAGAGACCCAGTACTTC
-	16	TRBD1	TRBV11-2	TRBJ1-1	CASSFSGQGVNTEAFF	TGTGCCAGCAGCTTTAGCGGACAGGGGGTGAACACTGAAGCTTTCTTT
-	15	-	TRBV11-3	TRBJ2-7	CASSEGLGSSYEQYF	TGTGCCAGCAGCGAGGGCCTCGGTAGCTCCTACGAGCAGTACTTC
-	14	-	TRBV5-1	TRBJ2-7	CASSLIGSLYEQYF	TGCGCCAGCAGCTTGATCGGGTCTCTCTACGAGCAGTACTTC
-	15	TRBD1	TRBV6-5	TRBJ1-2	CASSFMAGGAYGYTF	TGTGCCAGCAGTTTTATGGCAGGGGGCGCGTATGGCTACACCTTC
-	15	TRBD1	TRBV2	TRBJ1-5	CASSSDRARNQPQHF	TGTGCCAGCAGTTCGGACAGGGCTCGCAATCAGCCCCAGCATTTT
few	17	TRBD1	TRBV13	TRBJ2-6	CASSLLQGAPGANVLTF	TGTGCCAGCAGCTTGCTACAGGGGGCGCCTGGGGCCAACGTCCTGACTTTC
-	12	-	TRBV7-2	TRBJ2-7	CASSLQGDEQYF	TGTGCCAGCAGCTTACAGGGTGACGAGCAGTACTTC
-	13	-	TRBV7-2	TRBJ2-2	CASSLNTAGELFF	TGTGCCAGCAGCTTAAATACGGCCGGGGAGCTGTTTTTT
-	17	TRBD1	TRBV5-6	TRBJ1-2	CASSQGDRGPGSYGYTF	TGTGCCAGCAGCCAGGGGGACAGGGGGCCGGGCTCCTATGGCTACACCTTC
-	17	TRBD1	TRBV5-8	TRBJ2-5	CARLKQSRGQGGGTQYF	TGTGCCAGGCTCAAACAGTCTAGGGGGCAAGGAGGCGGGACCCAGTACTTC
-	20	-	TRBV4-3	TRBJ1-6	CASSQDLYGARGLNNSPLHF	TGCGCCAGCAGCCAAGATCTTTACGGGGCAAGGGGGTTAAATAATTCACCCCTCCACTTT
-	17	-	TRBV2	TRBJ2-2	CASNINEDSQNTGELFF	TGTGCCAGCAATATCAATGAGGACTCGCAGAACACCGGGGAGCTGTTTTTT